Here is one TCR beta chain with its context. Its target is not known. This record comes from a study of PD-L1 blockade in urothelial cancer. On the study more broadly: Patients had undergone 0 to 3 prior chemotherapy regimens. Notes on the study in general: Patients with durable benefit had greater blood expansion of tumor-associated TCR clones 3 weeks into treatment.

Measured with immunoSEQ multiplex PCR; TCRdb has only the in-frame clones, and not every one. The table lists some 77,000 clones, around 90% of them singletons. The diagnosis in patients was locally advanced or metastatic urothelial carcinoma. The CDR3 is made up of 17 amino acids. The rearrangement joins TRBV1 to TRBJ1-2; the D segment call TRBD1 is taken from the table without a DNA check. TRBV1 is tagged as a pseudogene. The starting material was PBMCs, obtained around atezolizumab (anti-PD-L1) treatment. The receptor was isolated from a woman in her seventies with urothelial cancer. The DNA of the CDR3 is TGCACCAGCACGTGGGACAGGGACGACCCCGCTAACTATGGCTACACCTTC. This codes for CTSTWDRDDPANYGYTF.